Following are 25 T cell receptor beta chains from one sample sequenced in a study of vaccination and CD4 T cells after COVID-19. Their recognized antigens are unknown. At the Johns Hopkins FTIC core, DNA taken from cultured CD4+ T cells was sequenced by way of the Oncomine TCR Beta short-read assay. TCRdb called the PCR reads again in MiXCR, with one record for every CDR3 protein. The table lists about 24,000 distinct CDR3 sequences, less than 70% of them singletons. Treatment denoted: roughly 10-day PBMC culture with coronavirus spike peptide pools or control peptides (ViraFEST assay). The sample was CD4+ T cells from blood, cultured in vitro. These receptors all stem from a human donor who had recovered from COVID-19.

In nucleotides, the CDR3 is TGCGCCAGCAGCCAAGTACACATCCGTGCAACCCCCTACACCTTC. It encodes CASSQVHIRATPYTF. The gene calls are TRBV4-3 and TRBJ1-2; D is unclear. The CDR3 has 15 residues. CDR1 is LGHNA, CDR2 YSLEER, per germline. V lost 1 base and J lost 10, with 19 bases in between.

V is TRBV19 and J is TRBJ1-5; 7 nucleotides align to TRBD1. With 6 bases clipped from V and 3 bases from J, the junction kept 2 bases outside the gene matches. The length of the CDR3 is 13 residues. CDR1 LNHDA and CDR2 SQIVND come from the germline V gene (reference sequence). CDR3 residues: CASRDRVNQPQHF. CDR3 nucleotide sequence: TGTGCCAGTAGAGACAGGGTCAATCAGCCCCAGCATTTT.

This clonotype was seen only once. This chain joins TRBV7-3 and TRBJ2-1; no clear D gene. This CDR3 comprises 14 residues. Trimming took 5 bases from V and 9 from J, leaving 17 bases between them. The germline CDR1 and CDR2 sequences are SGHTA and FQGTGA. CDR3 region: CASSPGHSKGEQFF. The CDR3 DNA sequence: TGTGCCAGCAGCCCGGGCCACAGTAAGGGTGAGCAGTTCTTC.

This chain joins TRBV20-1 and TRBJ1-1; TRBD1 is a possible D gene (5 bases). V dropped 0 bases and J dropped 1 base, with 12 bases sitting between them. This CDR3 spans 15 amino acids. CDR1 DFQATT and CDR2 SNEGSKA come from the germline V gene (reference sequence). In DNA form, the CDR3 reads TGCAGTGCTAGAGATTGGGGGACCCGGAACACTGAAGCTTTCTTT. Residues: CSARDWGTRNTEAFF.

This clonotype came up a few times. This chain links TRBV20-1 with TRBJ1-3; no reliable D call. The CDR3 sequence is 10 residues long. The germline CDR1 and CDR2 sequences are DFQATT and SNEGSKA (reference sequence). V gave up 7 bases and J gave up 8 bases, with 9 bases separating them. CDR3 residues: CSGEGDTIYF. The DNA of the CDR3 is TGCAGTGGAGAGGGTGACACCATATATTTT.

The rearrangement joins TRBV27 to TRBJ1-6; possible D gene TRBD1, 5 bases. Trimming took off 2 bases at V and 9 bases at J, with 11 bases between the two ends. The V gene's germline CDR1 is MNHEY and CDR2 SMNVEV (reference sequence). This CDR3 region has 14 residues. Written as DNA, the CDR3 is TGTGCCAGCAGTTTAGGGGGGGTAGGTTCACCCCTCCACTTT. Translation: CASSLGGVGSPLHF.

The CDR3 spells CSAEILAGSYEQYF. CDR3 nucleotide sequence: TGCAGTGCGGAGATACTAGCAGGATCCTACGAGCAGTACTTC. V gene TRBV20-1 combines with J gene TRBJ2-7, with D tentatively TRBD2 (6 bases). V dropped 6 bases and J dropped 1 base, with 16 bases sitting between them. Germline V gene sequence: CDR1 DFQATT, CDR2 SNEGSKA (reference sequence). The CDR3 contains 14 residues.

The V and J genes are TRBV6-1 and TRBJ1-2; weak D call: TRBD1 (5 bases). The CDR3 extends over 13 amino acids. Trimming pared 6 bases from V and 4 bases from J, leaving 12 bases between. Germline lookup yields CDR1 MNHNS and CDR2 SASEGT. Here the CDR3 DNA reads TGTGCCAGCAGCACCAGGGAAGGCTATGGCTACACCTTC. Its translation: CASSTREGYGYTF.

The chain combines TRBV25-1 with TRBJ1-1; D remains ambiguous. This CDR3 is 15 amino acids long. Germline-derived CDR1 and CDR2 are MGHDK and SYGVNS. Trimming removed 2 bases at V and 2 bases at J, with 12 bases between. CDR3: CASSEGETSNTEAFF. As DNA, the CDR3 is TGTGCCAGCAGTGAAGGGGAGACGAGCAACACTGAAGCTTTCTTT. Looking up the rest from reference TRBV25-1 and TRBJ1-1 gives the full variable domain: EADIYQTPRYLVIGTGKKITLECSQTMGHDKMYWYQQDPGMELHLIHYSYGVNSTEKGDLSSESTVSRIRTEHFPLTLESARPSHTSQYLCASSEGETSNTEAFFGQGTRLTVV.

The chain has TRBV19 and TRBJ1-2; TRBD1 agrees at 7 bases. The CDR3 covers 13 residues. Germline CDR1 LNHDA, CDR2 SQIVND (reference sequence). Losses at the gene ends were 6 bases for V and 4 bases for J; bases not matched to a gene: 5. The CDR3 region has the DNA TGTGCCAGTAGACCCCGACAGGGCTATGGCTACACCTTC. Amino acids: CASRPRQGYGYTF.

CDR3 coding DNA: TGTGCCAGCTATCAGGCCGGGGGGAGAGGCTATGGCTACACCTTC. Translating it yields CASYQAGGRGYGYTF. The J gene is TRBJ1-2, the V gene TRBV28; possibly TRBD1 for D (5 bases). The V gene lost 8 bases and the J gene lost 4 bases, with 20 bases spanning the gap. The length of the CDR3 is 15 residues. Germline V gives CDR1 MDHEN, CDR2 SYDVKM.

This clonotype was recorded a few times. V and J are TRBV12-3 or TRBV12-4 and TRBJ1-2, with no clear D. V dropped 6 bases and J dropped 0 bases, with 11 bases sitting between them. This CDR3 region has 14 residues. CDR3 amino acids: CASSPGYTNYGYTF. The CDR3 nucleotides read TGTGCCAGCAGCCCCGGATATACTAACTATGGCTACACCTTC.

The CDR3 DNA reads as TGCAGTGCTAGAGATCGAGGGGAGGCTGAAGCTTTCTTT. The encoded protein is CSARDRGEAEAFF. The chain is built from TRBV20-1 and TRBJ1-1, with D perhaps TRBD1 (5 bases). Germline V gene sequence: CDR1 DFQATT, CDR2 SNEGSKA (reference sequence). This CDR3 is built from 13 residues. V lost 0 bases, J lost 6 bases, and 11 bases lay in between.

The rearrangement joins TRBV7-8 to TRBJ1-5; D is uncertain. The CDR3 has 16 amino acids. Germline loops: CDR1 SGHVS, CDR2 FQNEAQ. V gave up 5 bases and J gave up 2 bases, with 16 bases separating them. The CDR3 nucleotides read TGTGCCAGCAGCCCCCGTGGAGGGAAGGGCAATCAGCCCCAGCATTTT. Protein: CASSPRGGKGNQPQHF. The whole variable domain, filled in from reference TRBV7-8 and TRBJ1-5, reads GAGVSQSPRYKVAKRGQDVALRCDPISGHVSLFWYQQALGQGPEFLTYFQNEAQLDKSGLPSDRFFAERPEGSVSTLKIQRTQQEDSAVYLCASSPRGGKGNQPQHFGDGTRLSIL.

In this sample, this clonotype turned up a few times. The V gene is TRBV2, the J gene TRBJ1-5; TRBD1 might be the D (5 bases). The germline V gene encodes CDR1 SNHLY and CDR2 FYNNEI. This CDR3 has 17 amino acids. V dropped 6 bases and J dropped 3 bases, with 21 bases sitting between them. CDR3 residues: CASSKEQVRLTNQPQHF. The CDR3 nucleotides read TGTGCCAGCAGCAAAGAACAGGTTCGACTTACCAATCAGCCCCAGCATTTT.

This chain connects TRBV6-1 to TRBJ1-2; D remains unclear. Trimming removed 8 bases at V and 3 bases at J, with 19 bases between. The CDR3 sequence is 15 residues long. Germline assignment: CDR1 MNHNS and CDR2 SASEGT. CDR3 in amino acids: CASASGGLGYYGYTF. In DNA form, the CDR3 reads TGTGCCAGCGCCTCCGGTGGGCTCGGGTACTATGGCTACACCTTC.

This rearrangement joins TRBV20-1 to TRBJ1-2; D is uncertain. This CDR3 has 16 residues. Germline CDR1 reads DFQATT; CDR2 reads SNEGSKA (reference sequence). Trimming took off 3 bases at V and 5 bases at J, with 22 bases between the two ends. This CDR3 reads CSARPPPTSAGYGYTF. CDR3 bases: TGCAGTGCTAGGCCCCCACCCACCTCAGCGGGATATGGCTACACCTTC.

The J gene is TRBJ2-2, the V gene TRBV19; 9 nucleotides line up with TRBD2. Germline loops: CDR1 LNHDA, CDR2 SQIVND (reference sequence). V shed 5 bases, J shed 6 bases, and the junction held 4 bases outside the gene matches. CDR3 size: 14 residues. For the CDR3, the DNA is TGTGCCAGTAGTGCTAGCGGGAATCCCGGGGAGCTGTTTTTT. As protein: CASSASGNPGELFF.

This chain uses TRBV28 with TRBJ1-2; D gene ambiguous. Germline CDR1 is MDHEN and CDR2 is SYDVKM. The V and J ends lost 7 bases and 2 bases respectively, with 11 bases between them. The CDR3 has 13 amino acids. The CDR3 loop reads CASTLTPNYGYTF. For the CDR3, the DNA is TGTGCCAGCACATTAACACCGAACTATGGCTACACCTTC.

This CDR3 is CAWSPEAETQYF. The CDR3 DNA follows: TGTGCCTGGAGTCCTGAGGCCGAGACCCAGTACTTC. The chain couples TRBV30 to TRBJ2-5; D gene ambiguous. The CDR3 loop spans 12 amino acids. The V gene lost 2 bases and the J gene lost 5 bases, with 9 bases spanning the gap. CDR1 and CDR2 (germline): GTSNPN, SVGIG (reference sequence).

V gene TRBV6-2 or TRBV6-3 combines with J gene TRBJ1-1; D is perhaps TRBD1 (6 bases). In germline, CDR1 is MNHEY, CDR2 SVGEGT. V dropped 10 bases and J dropped 1 base, with 19 bases sitting between them. This CDR3 is built from 15 residues. The CDR3 sequence is CATQPSGTPNTEAFF. For the CDR3, the DNA is TGTGCCACCCAACCTTCAGGGACACCGAACACTGAAGCTTTCTTT.

V gene TRBV29-1 combines with J gene TRBJ1-2, with TRBD1 matching over 9 bases. The CDR3 runs to 15 residues. V gave up 4 bases and J gave up 4 bases; unmatched junction bases: 10. CDR1 and CDR2 (germline): SQVTM, ANQGSEA. The CDR3 reads CSVVSGTGRLYGYTF. The CDR3 coding sequence is TGCAGCGTTGTATCCGGGACAGGGAGACTCTATGGCTACACCTTC.

This sequence joins TRBV24-1 and TRBJ1-1; D unclear. The V gene lost 0 bases and the J gene lost 7 bases, with 8 bases spanning the gap. The CDR3 spans 13 residues. Germline V gene sequence: CDR1 KGHDR, CDR2 SFDVKD. CDR3 loop: CATSDLVGGEAFF. The CDR3 DNA sequence: TGTGCCACCAGTGATTTGGTTGGAGGTGAAGCTTTCTTT.

A single count supports this clonotype. The chain links TRBV28 to TRBJ1-1; the match to TRBD1 covers 11 bases. Germline V CDR1 and CDR2: MDHEN, SYDVKM. There are 15 residues in the CDR3. With 3 bases clipped from V and 3 bases from J, the junction kept 3 bases outside the gene matches. For the CDR3, the DNA is TGTGCCAGCAGTTTCGGGACAGGGGGGTACACTGAAGCTTTCTTT. Translating gives CASSFGTGGYTEAFF.

The rearrangement joins TRBV6-2 or TRBV6-3 to TRBJ2-2; D remains unclear. The germline V and J ends were trimmed by 6 bases and 6 bases, with 17 bases remaining between them. The CDR3 sequence is 15 residues long. Germline loops: CDR1 MNHEY, CDR2 SVGEGT. CDR3 amino acids: CASSLKVVAAGELFF. CDR3 bases: TGTGCCAGCAGCCTTAAAGTAGTGGCCGCCGGGGAGCTGTTTTTT.